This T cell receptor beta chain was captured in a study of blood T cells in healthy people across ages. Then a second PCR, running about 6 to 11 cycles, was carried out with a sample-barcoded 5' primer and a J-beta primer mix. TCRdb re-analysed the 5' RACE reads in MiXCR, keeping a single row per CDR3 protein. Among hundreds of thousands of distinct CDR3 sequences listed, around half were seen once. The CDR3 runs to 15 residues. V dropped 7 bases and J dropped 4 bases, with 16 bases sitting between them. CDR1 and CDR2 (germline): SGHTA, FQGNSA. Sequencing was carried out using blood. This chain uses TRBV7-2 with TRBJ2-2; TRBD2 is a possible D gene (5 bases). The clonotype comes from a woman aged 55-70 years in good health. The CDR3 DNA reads TGTGCCAGCATGCGACCGGGAACGATCACCGGGGAGCTGTTTTTT. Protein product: CASMRPGTITGELFF.